The clone carrying this T cell receptor beta chain was counted a single time. The CDR3 loop spans 12 amino acids. V was clipped by 6 bases and J by 5 bases, with 10 bases between them. Germline V CDR1 and CDR2: MNHEY, SVGAGI. These data belong to a study of T cell changes during pregnancy in multiple sclerosis. Clones were sequenced by immunoSEQ multiplex PCR, and TCRdb holds only the in-frame ones, with some missing. The data hold 85,000 to 130,000 clones, with 85% to 95% observed a single time. The sequence came from a female donor with multiple sclerosis, enrolled in a pregnancy study. The sequences come from peripheral blood, collected after pregnancy. This rearrangement joins TRBV6-5 to TRBJ1-1, with a weak D call TRBD1 (6 bases). CDR3 sequence (DNA): TGTGCCAGCAGCCAAACAGGGACTGAAGCTTTCTTT. As protein: CASSQTGTEAFF.